The T cell receptor beta chain under discussion was sequenced for a study of T cell responses to AZD1222 COVID-19 vaccine. The method was immunoSEQ multiplex PCR; TCRdb's version includes in-frame clones alone and lacks a portion of them. The table lists 130,000 to 150,000 clones, more than 85% of them singletons, with around 1.9% in the top ten. This clone has a single count. The sequencing used peripheral blood, collected on day 0 of AZD1222 vaccination. The sequence was collected from an adult in good health.

The CDR3 here is CASSSGTGAQETQYF. The CDR3 DNA reads as TGCGCCAGCAGCTCCGGGACAGGCGCTCAAGAGACCCAGTACTTC. The chain joins TRBV5-1 to TRBJ2-5; 8 bases align to TRBD1. The CDR3 loop spans 15 amino acids. J gave up 2 bases and V 3 bases, and 6 bases lay outside the gene matches. Germline V gene sequence: CDR1 SGHRS, CDR2 YFSETQ.